This T cell receptor (beta chain) was sequenced during a study of neurological immune-mediated disorders. The CDR3 is 13 amino acids. V gave up 2 bases and J gave up 3 bases, with 6 bases separating them. Germline V CDR1 and CDR2: SEHNR, FQNEAQ (reference sequence). This clonotype was observed many times. By 5'RACE with 10-nucleotide random UMIs, the cDNA was made. TCRdb ran MiXCR on the 5' RACE reads and lists one entry per CDR3 protein. Of tens of thousands of distinct CDR3 sequences listed, about 12% were seen once; the top ten hold 0.95% to 1.5%. The receptor was isolated from a female donor in good health. This chain uses TRBV7-9 with TRBJ2-3; D not certain. The sequenced sample was PBMCs. The CDR3 protein is CASSLTGTDTQYF. CDR3 DNA: TGTGCCAGCAGCTTAACTGGAACAGATACGCAGTATTTT.